This T cell receptor beta chain was sequenced in a study of cytomegalovirus exposure and HLA in healthy donors. Looked up from germline, CDR1 is SGHTS and CDR2 is YDEGEE. The CDR3 covers 15 residues. Deletions cut 2 bases from V and 6 bases from J, with 17 bases between. Here immunoSEQ multiplex PCR was the method, and the copy in TCRdb shows in-frame clones only, minus some. The sample records about 350,000 clones, approximately 86% being singletons. The chain recombines TRBV5-8 with TRBJ1-1; D gene unclear. Material: PBMCs. The TCR comes from a woman in her twenties or thirties in good health and CMV-seropositive. The CDR3 spells CASSLTREGRAEAFF. CDR3 nucleotide sequence: TGTGCCAGCAGCTTAACCCGGGAGGGTCGCGCTGAAGCTTTCTTT.